Listed below are T cell receptor beta chains from one sample, sequenced in a study of T cells after yellow fever vaccination. MiXCR, applied by TCRdb to the 5' RACE reads, yields one record per CDR3 protein. The data hold some 350,000 distinct CDR3 sequences, with roughly 4.3% observed a single time. This specimen was PBMCs, taken 5 days after the yellow fever booster vaccination. Source of these receptors: a man younger than 35 who received the YFV17D yellow fever vaccine. The CDR3 runs from the conserved cysteine through the conserved F or W. Fields, in order: V gene, CDR3 length, J gene, CDR3 protein.

V gene: TRBV4-1
CDR3 length: 16
J gene: TRBJ1-1
CDR3 protein: CASSLSTGTENTEAFF

V gene: TRBV14
CDR3 length: 15
J gene: TRBJ2-3
CDR3 protein: CASSVDLGGSDTQYF

V gene: TRBV5-1
CDR3 length: 14
J gene: TRBJ1-6
CDR3 protein: CASSPDRNNSPLHF

V gene: TRBV4-2
CDR3 length: 17
J gene: TRBJ1-5
CDR3 protein: CASSQATGGTDNQPQHF

V gene: TRBV12-3/TRBV12-4
CDR3 length: 14
J gene: TRBJ2-1
CDR3 protein: CASSRLAGVNEQFF

V gene: TRBV30
CDR3 length: 15
J gene: TRBJ2-6
CDR3 protein: CAWSRRSSGANVLTF

V gene: TRBV20-1
CDR3 length: 14
J gene: TRBJ1-4
CDR3 protein: CSASRTGGLEKLFF

V gene: TRBV4-1
CDR3 length: 14
J gene: TRBJ1-1
CDR3 protein: CASSQDIQNTEAFF

V gene: TRBV3-1
CDR3 length: 14
J gene: TRBJ1-4
CDR3 protein: CASSPRPGQVKLFF

V gene: TRBV10-3
CDR3 length: 16
J gene: TRBJ2-7
CDR3 protein: CAISEGSTSGAYEQYF

V gene: TRBV15
CDR3 length: 14
J gene: TRBJ2-2
CDR3 protein: CATRGLAGTGELFF

V gene: TRBV29-1
CDR3 length: 13
J gene: TRBJ1-1
CDR3 protein: CSVGPTTGMQAFF

V gene: TRBV18
CDR3 length: 18
J gene: TRBJ1-6
CDR3 protein: CASSRGPSGPGENSPLHF

V gene: TRBV7-2
CDR3 length: 15
J gene: TRBJ1-2
CDR3 protein: CASSPHSGANYGYTF

V gene: TRBV6-2/TRBV6-3
CDR3 length: 17
J gene: TRBJ2-5
CDR3 protein: CASSYRPWTSLGETQYF

V gene: TRBV5-5
CDR3 length: 14
J gene: TRBJ1-4
CDR3 protein: CASSRSGTVEKLFF

V gene: TRBV7-2
CDR3 length: 15
J gene: TRBJ1-2
CDR3 protein: CASSLGRGTGYGYTF

V gene: TRBV4-1
CDR3 length: 14
J gene: TRBJ1-1
CDR3 protein: CASSQPTGEDEAFF